The entry below gives a single TCR beta chain sequence along with its context. The data were taken from a study of blood T cell repertoires in COVID-19. Study information: The origin of the acute and convalescent COVID-19 samples was the United States, Italy and Spain. Sources were T cells, B-cell-depleted T cells, or PBMCs; the material itself was cDNA or gDNA.

The CDR3 contains 14 residues. Germline CDR1 and CDR2: ENHRY and SYGVKD. Trimming cost V 4 bases and J 4 bases, with 11 bases left between them. Original analysis: Amplification from reference gene primers served as the basis for estimated nucleated cell counts. Measured with immunoSEQ multiplex PCR; TCRdb has only the in-frame clones, and not every one. V and J calls and clone size are those listed in that table; D and trimming were worked out from the DNA. The data contain about 78,000 clones, 90% of them seen just once; the ten biggest clones take up around 0.98%. The chain recombines TRBV10-3 with TRBJ2-1, with D perhaps matching TRBD2 (6 bases). The receptor was isolated from a woman in her forties or fifties in a cohort sampled during active COVID-19. Sequences were obtained from peripheral blood. DNA of the CDR3: TGTGCCATCAGTGTACTAGCTCCGTACAATGAGCAGTTCTTC. Encoded protein: CAISVLAPYNEQFF.